These 22 T cell receptor beta chains were all obtained from the same sample, sequenced in a study of blood T cell repertoires in COVID-19. Method: immunoSEQ multiplex PCR; TCRdb's copy keeps in-frame clones and lacks some. The sample has about 210,000 clones, 70% to 90% seen once; the top ten hold over 10%. Sequencing was performed on peripheral blood. All receptors come from a human donor in a cohort sampled during active COVID-19.

The J gene is TRBJ2-5, the V gene TRBV6-5; tentatively, D is TRBD1 (5 bases). V dropped 10 bases and J dropped 2 bases, with 17 bases sitting between them. This CDR3 spans 14 amino acids. Germline V gives CDR1 MNHEY, CDR2 SVGAGI. CDR3 bases: TGTGCCACCCTTAAAGGGGCGATACAAGAGACCCAGTACTTC. Amino acids: CATLKGAIQETQYF.

This chain uses TRBV28 with TRBJ2-1; D ambiguous. This CDR3 region has 11 residues. In germline, CDR1 is MDHEN, CDR2 SYDVKM. V was trimmed by 3 bases and J by 8 bases, leaving 5 bases between them. The CDR3 DNA sequence: TGTGCCAGCAGTTTCTTCCATGAGCAGTTCTTC. This codes for CASSFFHEQFF.

The rearrangement uses TRBV25-1 and TRBJ2-1; tentative D call: TRBD2 (6 bases). Deletions cut 4 bases from V and 0 bases from J, with 13 bases between. The CDR3 runs 16 residues. CDR1 is MGHDK, CDR2 SYGVNS, per germline. DNA of the CDR3: TGTGCCAGCAGTGTTACGGACTACGGCTCCTACAATGAGCAGTTCTTC. Its protein is CASSVTDYGSYNEQFF. The full variable domain, completed using reference TRBV25-1 and TRBJ2-1, is EADIYQTPRYLVIGTGKKITLECSQTMGHDKMYWYQQDPGMELHLIHYSYGVNSTEKGDLSSESTVSRIRTEHFPLTLESARPSHTSQYLCASSVTDYGSYNEQFFGPGTRLTVL.

Here the CDR3 reads CASSIPGNEQFF. The CDR3 DNA is TGTGCCAGTAGTATCCCGGGCAATGAGCAGTTCTTC. The J gene is TRBJ2-1, the V gene TRBV19, with D hard to call. CDR1 is LNHDA, CDR2 SQIVND, per germline (reference sequence). V was shortened by 3 bases and J by 6 bases, with 6 bases between the two germline ends. CDR3 size: 12 residues.

CDR3: CASSPGLAGGSWETQYF. The DNA of the CDR3 is TGTGCCAGCAGCCCCGGACTAGCGGGGGGCTCGTGGGAGACCCAGTACTTC. The rearrangement uses TRBV11-2 and TRBJ2-5; 14 bases fit TRBD2. The CDR3 has 17 residues. V shed 5 bases, J shed 5 bases, and the junction held 10 bases outside the gene matches. From germline, CDR1 is SGHAT and CDR2 FQNNGV. Drawing the rest from reference TRBV11-2 and TRBJ2-5, the complete variable domain is EAGVAQSPRYKIIEKRQSVAFWCNPISGHATLYWYQQILGQGPKLLIQFQNNGVVDDSQLPKDRFSAERLKGVDSTLKIQPAKLEDSAVYLCASSPGLAGGSWETQYFGPGTRLLVL.

In this sample, this clone turned up once. The rearrangement joins TRBV2 to TRBJ2-7; perhaps TRBD1 as D (5 bases). There are 15 residues in the CDR3. The germline gives CDR1 SNHLY, CDR2 FYNNEI. The V end lost 1 base, the J end lost 3 bases, and 13 bases lay between the germline ends. CDR3 sequence reads: CASSEDRTTNYEQYF. The DNA for the CDR3 is TGTGCCAGCAGTGAAGACAGGACCACGAACTACGAGCAGTACTTC.

This clone was found once. This sequence joins TRBV24-1 and TRBJ2-7; TRBD2 matches 7 bases. The CDR3 contains 15 residues. V was pared by 3 bases and J by 2 bases, with 6 bases of the junction left unmatched. The germline V gene encodes CDR1 KGHDR and CDR2 SFDVKD. The chain's CDR3 is CATSDGGGETYEQYF. CDR3 coding DNA: TGTGCCACCAGTGATGGGGGAGGGGAGACCTACGAGCAGTACTTC.

This clone has a handful of counts. V gene TRBV28 combines with J gene TRBJ1-6; 7 bases map to TRBD1. Germline assignment: CDR1 MDHEN and CDR2 SYDVKM. V shed 8 bases and J 4 bases; nucleotides not matched to a gene: 5. The CDR3 spans 14 residues. The CDR3 spells CASVPGQYNSPLHF. The CDR3 nucleotides read TGTGCCAGCGTCCCGGGACAGTATAATTCACCCCTCCACTTT.

This chain uses TRBV4-1 with TRBJ1-5; D is unclear. V dropped 4 bases and J dropped 6 bases, with 10 bases sitting between them. The CDR3 is 13 amino acids. Germline CDR1 is MGHRA and CDR2 is YSYEKL. The DNA of the CDR3 is TGCGCCAGCAGCCCCCCGGAGGGTCAGCCCCAGCATTTT. Protein: CASSPPEGQPQHF.

This clone showed up just once. V is TRBV6-5 and J is TRBJ2-1, with TRBD2 identical over 8 bases. The CDR3 runs 15 residues. Germline V gives CDR1 MNHEY, CDR2 SVGAGI. Trimming at V came to 6 bases and at J to 3 bases, leaving 7 bases not matched to a gene. CDR3 bases: TGTGCCAGCAGCCCAAGCGGGGGAGTCTACAATGAGCAGTTCTTC. This sequence encodes CASSPSGGVYNEQFF.

This clone was recorded once. This chain joins TRBV12-3 or TRBV12-4 and TRBJ1-5; 7 bases match TRBD1. This CDR3 spans 10 amino acids. The CDR3 loop reads CDRGGQPQHF. The DNA of the CDR3 is TGTGACAGGGGAGGACAGCCCCAGCATTTT.

The chain's CDR3 is CASSEFGSSPLHF. The CDR3 bases are TGTGCCAGCAGTGAATTTGGCTCTTCACCCCTCCACTTT. This sequence joins TRBV6-1 and TRBJ1-6; no reliable D call. The V end lost 2 bases, the J end lost 9 bases, and 8 bases lay between the germline ends. The CDR3 runs to 13 residues. Germline V gene sequence: CDR1 MNHNS, CDR2 SASEGT.

V usage is TRBV7-8 and J usage is TRBJ1-6, with D possibly being TRBD1 (5 bases). Germline assignment: CDR1 SGHVS and CDR2 FQNEAQ. The V end lost 1 base, the J end lost 8 bases, and 9 bases lay between the germline ends. The CDR3 has 14 residues. CDR3 sequence (DNA): TGTGCCAGCAGCTTAGGGACATTCGATTCACCCCTCCACTTT. Its protein is CASSLGTFDSPLHF.

This clone appeared a few times. The chain links TRBV11-1 to TRBJ2-3; D is ambiguous. The V end lost 4 bases, the J end lost 7 bases, and 9 bases lay between the germline ends. This CDR3 is 12 amino acids long. Germline CDR1 is SGHAT and CDR2 is FQDESV (reference sequence). For the CDR3, the DNA is TGTGCCAGCAGCTGGAGAGGCCATACGCAGTATTTT. Translating gives CASSWRGHTQYF.

The genes are TRBV2 and TRBJ1-1; a weak D match, TRBD1 (5 bases). Trimming removed 8 bases from V and 2 bases from J, with 15 bases in between. The CDR3 sequence is 14 residues long. CDR1 and CDR2 (germline): SNHLY, FYNNEI. The CDR3, as DNA: TGTGCCAGCGGGATGGGGGAGGCTAACACTGAAGCTTTCTTT. Encoded protein: CASGMGEANTEAFF.

The gene calls are TRBV5-5 and TRBJ2-7, with a weak D call TRBD1 (5 bases). Looked up from germline, CDR1 is SGHKS and CDR2 is YYEKEE (reference sequence). V gave up 4 bases and J gave up 2 bases, with 13 bases separating them. CDR3 length equals 14 residues. Here the CDR3 reads CASSKDTLAYEQYF. Written as DNA, the CDR3 is TGTGCCAGCAGCAAGGACACCCTCGCCTACGAGCAGTACTTC.

This rearrangement joins TRBV28 to TRBJ1-1; D gene unclear. V was shortened by 10 bases and J by 0 bases, with 12 bases between the two germline ends. This CDR3 region has 13 residues. The germline V gene encodes CDR1 MDHEN and CDR2 SYDVKM. The CDR3 nucleotides are TGTGCCACCACTGGAGGGATGAACACTGAAGCTTTCTTT. It is translated as CATTGGMNTEAFF.

The genes are TRBV7-8 and TRBJ1-6; D may be TRBD1 (6 bases). Trimming left V 3 bases short and J 6 bases short, with 12 bases between. The CDR3 consists of 15 residues. Germline lookup yields CDR1 SGHVS and CDR2 FQNEAQ. The CDR3 protein is CASSFSTGTNSPLHF. The CDR3 region has the DNA TGTGCCAGCAGCTTTTCTACAGGGACTAATTCACCCCTCCACTTT.

This sequence joins TRBV10-2 and TRBJ1-2, with TRBD1 identical over 7 bases. Germline loops: CDR1 WSHSY, CDR2 SAAADI. This CDR3 contains 14 residues. J was trimmed by 8 bases and V by 4 bases; bases with no gene match: 10. The CDR3 loop is CASSGPITGAGYTF. CDR3 nucleotide sequence: TGCGCCAGCAGTGGACCCATAACAGGGGCGGGCTACACCTTC.

The chain combines TRBV24-1 with TRBJ2-1, with 16 positions matching TRBD2. This CDR3 has 22 residues. Germline V gene sequence: CDR1 KGHDR, CDR2 SFDVKD. The junction had 21 bases not matched to a gene; V was cut back by 4 bases and J by 7 bases. The CDR3 DNA reads TGTGCCACCAGTGACCCCATGACAGACGGGACTAGCGGGAGGGCCGGGTGGAATGAGCAGTTCTTC. It yields the protein CATSDPMTDGTSGRAGWNEQFF.

The V call is TRBV27, the J call TRBJ1-5, with a weak D call TRBD1 (5 bases). This CDR3 region has 14 residues. The ends were cut back, 4 bases at V and 9 bases at J, with 16 bases in the middle. In germline, CDR1 is MNHEY, CDR2 SMNVEV (reference sequence). CDR3 sequence (DNA): TGTGCCAGCAGTTGGGCAGGGCCTGAGATGCCCCAGCATTTT. This gives the protein CASSWAGPEMPQHF.

The V gene is TRBV6-5, the J gene TRBJ2-7, with D tentatively TRBD2 (7 bases). Per germline, CDR1 MNHEY and CDR2 SVGAGI. CDR3 length equals 15 residues. V dropped 8 bases and J dropped 2 bases, with 19 bases sitting between them. Here the CDR3 reads CASGEGGRYTYEQYF. The DNA for the CDR3 is TGTGCCAGCGGAGAGGGGGGGAGATACACCTACGAGCAGTACTTC.